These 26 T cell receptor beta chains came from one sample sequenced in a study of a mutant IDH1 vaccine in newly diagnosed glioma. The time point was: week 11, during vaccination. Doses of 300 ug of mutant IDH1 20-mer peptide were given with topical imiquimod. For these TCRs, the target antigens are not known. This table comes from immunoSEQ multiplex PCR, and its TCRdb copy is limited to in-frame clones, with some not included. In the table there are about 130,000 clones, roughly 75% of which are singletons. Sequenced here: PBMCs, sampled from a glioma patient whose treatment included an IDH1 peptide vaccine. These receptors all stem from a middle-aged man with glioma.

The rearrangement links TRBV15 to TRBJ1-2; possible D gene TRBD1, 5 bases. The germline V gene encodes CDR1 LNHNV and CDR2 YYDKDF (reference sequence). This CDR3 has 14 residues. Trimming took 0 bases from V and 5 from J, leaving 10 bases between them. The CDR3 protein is CATSRDAAGYGYTF. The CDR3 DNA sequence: TGTGCCACCAGCAGAGATGCGGCAGGGTATGGCTACACCTTC.

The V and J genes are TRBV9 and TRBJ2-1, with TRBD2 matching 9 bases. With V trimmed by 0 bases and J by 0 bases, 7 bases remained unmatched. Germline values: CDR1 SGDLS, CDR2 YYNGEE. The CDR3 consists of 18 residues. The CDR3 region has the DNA TGTGCCAGCAGCGTAGGACTAGCGGCGGTAAGCTCCTACAATGAGCAGTTCTTC. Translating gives CASSVGLAAVSSYNEQFF. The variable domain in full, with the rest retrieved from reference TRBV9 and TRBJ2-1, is DSGVTQTPKHLITATGQRVTLRCSPRSGDLSVYWYQQSLDQGLQFLIQYYNGEERAKGNILERFSAQQFPDLHSELNLSSLELGDSALYFCASSVGLAAVSSYNEQFFGPGTRLTVL.

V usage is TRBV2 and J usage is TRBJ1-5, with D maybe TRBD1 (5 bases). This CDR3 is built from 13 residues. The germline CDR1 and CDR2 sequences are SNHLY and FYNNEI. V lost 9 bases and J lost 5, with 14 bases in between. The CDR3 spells CARGGLGDQPQHF. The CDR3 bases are TGTGCCAGGGGCGGGCTGGGGGATCAGCCCCAGCATTTT.

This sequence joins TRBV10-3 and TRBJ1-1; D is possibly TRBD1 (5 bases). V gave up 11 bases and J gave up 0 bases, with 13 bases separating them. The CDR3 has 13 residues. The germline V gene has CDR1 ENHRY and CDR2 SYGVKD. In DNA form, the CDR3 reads TGTGCCGTCCGTGGACAACTGAACACTGAAGCTTTCTTT. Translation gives CAVRGQLNTEAFF.

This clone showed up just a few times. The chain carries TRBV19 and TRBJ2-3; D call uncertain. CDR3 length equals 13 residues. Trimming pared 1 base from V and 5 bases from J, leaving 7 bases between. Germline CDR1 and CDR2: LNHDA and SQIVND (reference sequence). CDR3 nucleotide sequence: TGTGCCAGTAGTATAGCCACAAGAGATACGCAGTATTTT. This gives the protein CASSIATRDTQYF.

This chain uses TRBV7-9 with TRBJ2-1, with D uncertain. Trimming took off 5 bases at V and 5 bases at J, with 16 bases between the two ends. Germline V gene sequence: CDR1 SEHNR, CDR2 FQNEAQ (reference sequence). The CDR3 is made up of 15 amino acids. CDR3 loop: CASSQDLDPNNEQFF. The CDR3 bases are TGTGCCAGCAGCCAAGATCTTGACCCAAACAATGAGCAGTTCTTC. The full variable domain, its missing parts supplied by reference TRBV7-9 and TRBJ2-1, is DTGVSQNPRHKITKRGQNVTFRCDPISEHNRLYWYRQTLGQGPEFLTYFQNEAQLEKSRLLSDRFSAERPKGSFSTLEIQRTEQGDSAMYLCASSQDLDPNNEQFFGPGTRLTVL.

In nucleotides, the CDR3 is TGCGCCAGCAGCCAAGAGGGGGCTGGGGAGGAGACCCAGTACTTC. Translated: CASSQEGAGEETQYF. J is TRBJ2-5 and V is TRBV4-3; D is perhaps TRBD1 (6 bases). V dropped 0 bases and J dropped 5 bases, with 13 bases sitting between them. The CDR3 extends over 15 amino acids. CDR1 and CDR2 from the germline V gene are LGHNA and YSLEER.

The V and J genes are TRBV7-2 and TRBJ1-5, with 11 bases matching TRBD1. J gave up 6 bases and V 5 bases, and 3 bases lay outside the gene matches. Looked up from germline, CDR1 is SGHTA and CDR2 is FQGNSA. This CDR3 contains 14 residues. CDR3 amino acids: CASSPGQGVQPQHF. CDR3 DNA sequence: TGTGCCAGCAGCCCGGGACAGGGGGTTCAGCCCCAGCATTTT.

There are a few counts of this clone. The CDR3 region has the DNA TGTGCCAGCAGTGTTAGGGGTTATCAAGGTGGCTACACCTTC. Its protein product is CASSVRGYQGGYTF. J is TRBJ1-2 and V is TRBV2; TRBD1 might be the D (5 bases). Trimming cost V 4 bases and J 7 bases, with 16 bases left between them. The CDR3 extends over 14 amino acids. From germline, CDR1 is SNHLY and CDR2 FYNNEI.

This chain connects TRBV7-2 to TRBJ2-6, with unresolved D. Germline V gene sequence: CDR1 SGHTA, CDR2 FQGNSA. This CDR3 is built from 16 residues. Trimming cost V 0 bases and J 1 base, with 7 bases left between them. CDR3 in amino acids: CASSLATVSGANVLTF. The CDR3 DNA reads TGTGCCAGCAGCTTAGCGACGGTATCTGGGGCCAACGTCCTGACTTTC.

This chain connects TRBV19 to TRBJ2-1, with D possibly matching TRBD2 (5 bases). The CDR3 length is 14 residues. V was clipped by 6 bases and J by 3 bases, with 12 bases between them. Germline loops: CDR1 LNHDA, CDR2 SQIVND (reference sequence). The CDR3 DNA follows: TGTGCCAGTAGGGAAGAGCGGAGCTACAATGAGCAGTTCTTC. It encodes CASREERSYNEQFF.

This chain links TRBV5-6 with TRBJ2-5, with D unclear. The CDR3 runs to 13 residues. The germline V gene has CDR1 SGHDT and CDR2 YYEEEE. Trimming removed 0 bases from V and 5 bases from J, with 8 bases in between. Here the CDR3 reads CASSLGRLETQYF. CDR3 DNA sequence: TGTGCCAGCAGCTTGGGTAGGCTGGAGACCCAGTACTTC.

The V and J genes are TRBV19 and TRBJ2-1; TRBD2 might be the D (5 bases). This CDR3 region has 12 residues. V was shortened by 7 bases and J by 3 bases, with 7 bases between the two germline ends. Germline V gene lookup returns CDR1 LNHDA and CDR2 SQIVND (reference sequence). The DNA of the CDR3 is TGTGCCAGTACCCGGGACTACAATGAGCAGTTCTTC. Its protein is CASTRDYNEQFF. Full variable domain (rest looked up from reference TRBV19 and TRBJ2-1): DGGITQSPKYLFRKEGQNVTLSCEQNLNHDAMYWYRQDPGQGLRLIYYSQIVNDFQKGDIAEGYSVSREKKESFPLTVTSAQKNPTAFYLCASTRDYNEQFFGPGTRLTVL.

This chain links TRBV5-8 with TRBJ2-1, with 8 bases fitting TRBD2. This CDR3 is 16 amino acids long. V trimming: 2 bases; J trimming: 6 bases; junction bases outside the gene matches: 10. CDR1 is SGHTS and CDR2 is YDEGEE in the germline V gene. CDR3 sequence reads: CASSLLSGVKANEQFF. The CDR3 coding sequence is TGTGCCAGCAGCTTACTTAGCGGGGTCAAGGCCAATGAGCAGTTCTTC. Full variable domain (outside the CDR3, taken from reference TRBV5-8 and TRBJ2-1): EAGVTQSPTHLIKTRGQQATLRCSPISGHTSVYWYQQALGLGLQFLLWYDEGEERNRGNFPPRFSGRQFPNYSSELNVNALELEDSALYLCASSLLSGVKANEQFFGPGTRLTVL.

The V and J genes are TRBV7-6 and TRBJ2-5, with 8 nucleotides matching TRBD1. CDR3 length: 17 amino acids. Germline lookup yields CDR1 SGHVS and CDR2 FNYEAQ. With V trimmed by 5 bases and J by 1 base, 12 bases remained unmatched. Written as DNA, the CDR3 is TGTGCCAGCAGCCAAAGTAGCCCCACAGGGGGCCAAGAGACCCAGTACTTC. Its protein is CASSQSSPTGGQETQYF. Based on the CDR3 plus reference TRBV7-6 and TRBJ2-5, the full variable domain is GAGVSQSPRYKVTKRGQDVALRCDPISGHVSLYWYRQALGQGPEFLTYFNYEAQQDKSGLPNDRFSAERPEGSISTLTIQRTEQRDSAMYRCASSQSSPTGGQETQYFGPGTRLLVL.

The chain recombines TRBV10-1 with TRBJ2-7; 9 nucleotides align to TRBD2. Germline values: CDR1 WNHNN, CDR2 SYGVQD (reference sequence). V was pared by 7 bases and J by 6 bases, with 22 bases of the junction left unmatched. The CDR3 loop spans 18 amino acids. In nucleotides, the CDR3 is TGCGCCAGCACTCTCCCACAAATCGGGCGGGAGGGCCTTAGCGAGCAGTACTTC. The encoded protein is CASTLPQIGREGLSEQYF.

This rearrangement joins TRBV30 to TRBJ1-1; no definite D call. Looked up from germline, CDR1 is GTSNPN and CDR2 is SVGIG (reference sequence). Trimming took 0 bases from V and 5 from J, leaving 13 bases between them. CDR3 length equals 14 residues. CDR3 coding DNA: TGTGCCTGGAGTGTACTTCGGAGTTTGACTGAAGCTTTCTTT. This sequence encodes CAWSVLRSLTEAFF.

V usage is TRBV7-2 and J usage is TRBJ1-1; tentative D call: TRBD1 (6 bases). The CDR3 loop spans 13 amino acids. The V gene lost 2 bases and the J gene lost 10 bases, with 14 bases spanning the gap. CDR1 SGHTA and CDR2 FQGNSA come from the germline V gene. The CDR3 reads CASSLKQGGGAFF. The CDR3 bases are TGTGCCAGCAGCTTAAAACAGGGAGGTGGAGCTTTCTTT.

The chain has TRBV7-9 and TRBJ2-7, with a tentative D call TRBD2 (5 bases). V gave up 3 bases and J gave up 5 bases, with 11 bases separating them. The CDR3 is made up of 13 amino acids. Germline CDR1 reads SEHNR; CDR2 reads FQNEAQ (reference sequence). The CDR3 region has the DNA TGTGCCAGCAGCTTTGCGAGAGGGCACGAGCAGTACTTC. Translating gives CASSFARGHEQYF.

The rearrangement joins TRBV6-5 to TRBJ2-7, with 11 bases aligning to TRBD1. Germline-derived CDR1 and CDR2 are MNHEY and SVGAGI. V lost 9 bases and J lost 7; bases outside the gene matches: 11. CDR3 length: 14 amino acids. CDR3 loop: CASQPDRGLREQYF. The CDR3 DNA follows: TGTGCCAGTCAGCCGGACAGGGGGCTGAGGGAGCAGTACTTC.

DNA of the CDR3: TGTGCCAGCAGTGAACAGGGGGGCTCAGATACGCAGTATTTT. The encoded protein is CASSEQGGSDTQYF. V gene TRBV6-1 combines with J gene TRBJ2-3, with D perhaps matching TRBD1 (7 bases). Trimming took off 2 bases at V and 4 bases at J, with 10 bases between the two ends. CDR1 is MNHNS, CDR2 SASEGT, per germline. The CDR3 is made up of 14 amino acids.

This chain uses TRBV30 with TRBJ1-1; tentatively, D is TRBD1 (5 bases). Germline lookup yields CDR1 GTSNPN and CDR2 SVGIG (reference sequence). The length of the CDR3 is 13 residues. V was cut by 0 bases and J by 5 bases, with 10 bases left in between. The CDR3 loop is CAWSVVEGTEAFF. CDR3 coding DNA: TGTGCCTGGAGTGTGGTAGAGGGGACTGAAGCTTTCTTT.

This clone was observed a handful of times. The CDR3 sequence is CASSDRGDCQPQHF. In DNA, the CDR3 is TGTGCCAGCAGTGACAGGGGAGATTGTCAGCCCCAGCATTTT. The chain links TRBV2 to TRBJ1-5; TRBD1 might be the D (6 bases). In germline, CDR1 is SNHLY, CDR2 FYNNEI. CDR3 length: 14 amino acids. Trimming stripped 3 bases from V and 6 bases from J, with 12 bases between. The whole variable domain, remainder taken from reference TRBV2 and TRBJ1-5, is EPEVTQTPSHQVTQMGQEVILRCVPISNHLYFYWYRQILGQKVEFLVSFYNNEISEKSEIFDDQFSVERPDGSNFTLKIRSTKLEDSAMYFCASSDRGDCQPQHFGDGTRLSIL.

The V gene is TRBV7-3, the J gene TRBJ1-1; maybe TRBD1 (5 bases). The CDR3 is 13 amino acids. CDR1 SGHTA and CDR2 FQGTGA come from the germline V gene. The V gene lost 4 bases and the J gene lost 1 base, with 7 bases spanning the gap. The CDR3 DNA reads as TGTGCCAGCAGCTCAGGGAGGAACACTGAAGCTTTCTTT. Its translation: CASSSGRNTEAFF.

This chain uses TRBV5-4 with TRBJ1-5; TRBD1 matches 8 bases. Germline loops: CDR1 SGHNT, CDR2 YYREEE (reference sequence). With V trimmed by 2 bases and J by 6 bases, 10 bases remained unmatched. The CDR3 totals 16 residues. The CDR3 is CASSFRGAGGGQPQHF. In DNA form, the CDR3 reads TGTGCCAGCAGCTTCCGCGGGGCAGGGGGCGGTCAGCCCCAGCATTTT.

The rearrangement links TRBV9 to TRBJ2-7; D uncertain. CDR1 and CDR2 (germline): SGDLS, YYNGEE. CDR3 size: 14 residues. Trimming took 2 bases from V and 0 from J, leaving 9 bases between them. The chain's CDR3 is CASSVTPSSYEQYF. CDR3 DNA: TGTGCCAGCAGCGTGACACCGAGCTCCTACGAGCAGTACTTC.